This TCR beta chain appears in the sequencing data of a study of radiotherapy plus CTLA-4 blockade in lung cancer. This clone came up a few times. The antigen is undetermined. Assay: immunoSEQ multiplex PCR; the TCRdb copy retains only in-frame clones and omits some. The profile shows 62,000 or so clones, 79% of them singletons. This CDR3 contains 15 residues. Germline assignment: CDR1 MNHNS and CDR2 SASEGT. Losses at the gene ends were 6 bases for V and 7 bases for J; bases not matched to a gene: 9. The study gave focal radiation plus ipilimumab CTLA-4 blockade to patients with chemo-refractory metastatic non-small-cell lung cancer. Overall study findings and caveats: Once radiotherapy plus ipilimumab had been given, TCR clones derived from tumor expanded in blood.

The origin of this receptor is a human donor with non-small cell lung cancer who had a complete response to radiotherapy plus ipilimumab. Here the sequenced sample was peripheral blood, taken from a patient treated with radiotherapy plus ipilimumab. The genes are TRBV6-1 and TRBJ1-6; 7 bases fit TRBD1. CDR3 in DNA: TGTGCCAGCAGCGATACGGGACAGCGGAATTCACCCCTCCACTTT. This translates into CASSDTGQRNSPLHF.